The 9 T cell receptor beta chains below were found in one sample sequenced in a study of T cell changes during pregnancy in multiple sclerosis. This table comes from immunoSEQ multiplex PCR, and its TCRdb copy is limited to in-frame clones, with some not included. The table includes fewer than 75,000 clones, less than 95% detected once. Sample: peripheral blood, taken after pregnancy. These receptors came from a female donor in good health, enrolled as a control in a pregnancy study.

V usage is TRBV7-2 and J usage is TRBJ1-1, with D hard to call. The CDR3 is 14 residues long. V was shortened by 1 base and J by 5 bases, with 11 bases between the two germline ends. Germline V gene lookup returns CDR1 SGHTA and CDR2 FQGNSA. The CDR3 sequence is CASSLEEGRTEAFF. CDR3 DNA sequence: TGTGCCAGCAGCTTAGAAGAGGGCAGGACTGAAGCTTTCTTT.

This chain links TRBV5-5 with TRBJ2-1, with a tentative D call TRBD1 (5 bases). This CDR3 is 15 amino acids long. Looked up from germline, CDR1 is SGHKS and CDR2 is YYEKEE (reference sequence). Trimming pared 4 bases from V and 5 bases from J, leaving 16 bases between. CDR3 residues: CASSIGHPRDNEQFF. The CDR3 DNA reads as TGTGCCAGCAGCATTGGACACCCTAGGGACAATGAGCAGTTCTTC.

The rearrangement links TRBV19 to TRBJ2-7, with 11 bases matching TRBD1. The V gene end was trimmed by 5 bases and the J gene end by 2 bases; junction bases not matched to a gene: 2. The CDR3 totals 14 residues. Germline-derived CDR1 and CDR2 are LNHDA and SQIVND (reference sequence). The CDR3 is CASSSGQGAYEQYF. The CDR3, as DNA: TGTGCCAGTAGTTCGGGACAGGGGGCCTACGAGCAGTACTTC.

J is TRBJ1-5 and V is TRBV6-1; no clear D. Trimming took off 2 bases at V and 0 bases at J, with 11 bases between the two ends. Germline-derived CDR1 and CDR2 are MNHNS and SASEGT. The CDR3 loop spans 16 amino acids. The chain's CDR3 is CASSEPGFYSNQPQHF. DNA for the CDR3: TGTGCCAGCAGTGAACCGGGGTTCTATAGCAATCAGCCCCAGCATTTT.

This chain joins TRBV19 and TRBJ2-7; 9 positions agree with TRBD1. From germline, CDR1 is LNHDA and CDR2 SQIVND (reference sequence). After removal of 11 bases from V and 5 bases from J, the junction contained 13 bases not matched to a gene. This CDR3 comprises 14 residues. CDR3 protein: CAAFKGQGIHEQYF. CDR3 nucleotide sequence: TGTGCCGCCTTCAAAGGACAGGGGATACACGAGCAGTACTTC.

Here the CDR3 DNA reads TGTGCCAGCAGCTACCACAGGGGGCAGAGCACAGATACGCAGTATTTT. Protein sequence: CASSYHRGQSTDTQYF. V usage is TRBV5-5 and J usage is TRBJ2-3, with 9 bases lining up with TRBD1. Germline CDR1 and CDR2: SGHKS and YYEKEE (reference sequence). Unmatched junction bases numbered 5, after V lost 3 bases and J lost 0 bases. The CDR3 length is 16 residues.

The chain employs TRBV4-2 and TRBJ2-1; TRBD2 matches at 16 bases. The CDR3 is 18 residues long. Germline V CDR1 and CDR2: LGHNA, YNFKEQ. The V and J ends lost 0 bases and 7 bases, in that order; junction bases with no gene match: 6. The CDR3 DNA sequence: TGTGCCAGCAGCCAAGATCAAGGGACTAGCGGGGGGGAGAATGAGCAGTTCTTC. It specifies CASSQDQGTSGGENEQFF.

The J gene is TRBJ2-1, the V gene TRBV5-1; 10 bases line up with TRBD2. There are 16 residues in the CDR3. Germline V gene lookup returns CDR1 SGHRS and CDR2 YFSETQ. J gave up 7 bases and V 1 base, and 8 bases lay outside the gene matches. CDR3 loop: CASSLYQRGGANEQFF. The CDR3, as DNA: TGCGCCAGCAGCTTGTACCAGCGGGGGGGCGCGAATGAGCAGTTCTTC.

The rearrangement joins TRBV11-2 to TRBJ2-7, with unresolved D. This CDR3 spans 14 amino acids. The germline V and J ends were trimmed by 1 base and 4 bases, with 11 bases remaining between them. Looked up from germline, CDR1 is SGHAT and CDR2 is FQNNGV. The CDR3 nucleotides read TGTGCCAGCAGCTTAGGAACAGTTCCATACGAGCAGTACTTC. Its protein product is CASSLGTVPYEQYF.